This TCR beta chain stems from a study of blood T cell repertoires in COVID-19. At the level of the study: Sites across the United States, Italy and Spain contributed samples from acute and convalescent COVID-19.

Produced via immunoSEQ multiplex PCR; TCRdb's table is partial and in-frame only. This sample has under 85,000 clones; approximately 91% occur once, and the top ten carry about 7.3%. CDR1 and CDR2 (germline): ENHRY, SYGVKD. V was cut by 2 bases and J by 4 bases, with 11 bases left in between. The CDR3 consists of 14 residues. Sequencing was carried out using peripheral blood. This sequence originates from a man in his 70s with acute or convalescent COVID-19. The chain carries TRBV10-3 and TRBJ2-5; a weak D match, TRBD1 (6 bases). Here the CDR3 reads CAISETGWGETQYF. CDR3 sequence (DNA): TGTGCCATCAGTGAGACAGGGTGGGGAGAGACCCAGTACTTC.